This T cell receptor (beta chain) was captured by sequencing in a study of OX40 agonist ivuxolimab in advanced cancers. CDR1 and CDR2 from the germline V gene are KGHSH and LQKENI. This CDR3 spans 15 amino acids. Deletions cut 4 bases from V and 3 bases from J, with 10 bases between. Clones were read by immunoSEQ multiplex PCR, and TCRdb kept only the in-frame ones, dropping some. The table lists fewer than 65,000 clones, approximately 90% of them singletons, with 5.4% in the top ten. This receptor was taken from an adult with an advanced solid tumor such as melanoma, head and neck, liver or kidney cancer. The chain couples TRBV18 to TRBJ1-6; unclear D gene. The sequencing used CD4+ or CD8+ T cells sorted from blood, collected in a trial of the OX40 agonist ivuxolimab. The CDR3 bases are TGTGCCAGCTCACTTTTGGACGGCTATAATTCACCCCTCCACTTT. Residues: CASSLLDGYNSPLHF.